Listed here are 22 T cell receptor beta chains from one sample, sequenced in a study of pediatric ulcerative colitis. Sequencing was performed with immunoSEQ multiplex PCR; in TCRdb, only in-frame clones are kept and a portion is missing. The sample yields 45,000 to 75,000 clones, about 89% seen once. Sequences were obtained from blood. The receptors stem from a boy younger than 18 who was a control in a study of pediatric ulcerative colitis.

The rearrangement joins TRBV28 to TRBJ2-3; D gene unclear. The germline V and J ends were trimmed by 9 bases and 0 bases, with 13 bases remaining between them. The CDR3 extends over 14 amino acids. Germline values: CDR1 MDHEN, CDR2 SYDVKM. This CDR3 reads CASSWAVSTDTQYF. The CDR3 DNA reads TGTGCCAGTTCCTGGGCAGTAAGCACAGATACGCAGTATTTT.

The rearrangement uses TRBV29-1 and TRBJ2-2, with TRBD1 matching 12 bases. Germline lookup yields CDR1 SQVTM and CDR2 ANQGSEA. The CDR3 is made up of 16 amino acids. V trimming: 7 bases; J trimming: 7 bases; junction bases outside the gene matches: 13. The CDR3 reads CSGTKGTGGAGGELFF. CDR3 DNA: TGCAGCGGAACAAAGGGGACAGGGGGCGCGGGCGGGGAGCTGTTTTTT.

This chain links TRBV25-1 with TRBJ1-1; D is unclear. CDR1 is MGHDK and CDR2 is SYGVNS in the germline V gene. The CDR3 has 12 residues. Trimming took 4 bases from V and 8 from J, leaving 11 bases between them. CDR3 sequence reads: CASSASAPEAFF. As DNA, the CDR3 is TGTGCCAGCAGTGCCTCCGCGCCCGAAGCTTTCTTT.

This chain joins TRBV4-2 and TRBJ1-4; 7 positions agree with TRBD1. Germline CDR1 is LGHNA and CDR2 is YNFKEQ. The length of the CDR3 is 17 residues. J lost 5 bases, V lost 3 bases, and 12 bases had no gene match. CDR3 nucleotides: TGTGCCAGCAGCCAGGCAGGACAGGCCCGGGAAAATGAAAAACTGTTTTTT. Protein product: CASSQAGQARENEKLFF.

CDR3 sequence (DNA): TGTGCCAGCAAAACGTTCGTGAGTGGAGAGACCCAGTACTTC. It yields the protein CASKTFVSGETQYF. The chain combines TRBV28 with TRBJ2-5; D remains ambiguous. V lost 7 bases and J 4 bases, leaving 16 bases between the germline ends. Looked up from germline, CDR1 is MDHEN and CDR2 is SYDVKM. CDR3 size: 14 residues.

This clone was picked up one time. V is TRBV9 and J is TRBJ2-7; 8 bases match TRBD2. V trimming: 0 bases; J trimming: 5 bases; junction bases outside the gene matches: 7. This CDR3 has 15 amino acids. CDR1 and CDR2 (germline): SGDLS, YYNGEE. This CDR3 reads CASSVAPQRGNEQYF. CDR3 sequence (DNA): TGTGCCAGCAGCGTAGCTCCGCAGCGGGGGAACGAGCAGTACTTC.

This rearrangement joins TRBV10-3 to TRBJ1-2; the D is unclear. Germline CDR1 is ENHRY and CDR2 is SYGVKD. The CDR3 extends over 12 amino acids. Deletions cut 8 bases from V and 3 bases from J, with 10 bases between. CDR3: CAIHGDDYGYTF. As DNA, the CDR3 is TGTGCCATCCATGGAGATGACTATGGCTACACCTTC.

The CDR3 sequence: CASSLAWRGENEQFF. The CDR3 DNA follows: TGTGCCAGCAGCTTAGCTTGGCGGGGGGAGAATGAGCAGTTCTTC. This chain uses TRBV11-2 with TRBJ2-1; the match to TRBD2 covers 8 bases. Germline-derived CDR1 and CDR2 are SGHAT and FQNNGV. With V trimmed by 1 base and J by 7 bases, 6 bases remained unmatched. This CDR3 region has 15 residues.

The genes are TRBV19 and TRBJ2-2; possibly TRBD2 for D (6 bases). Trimming shortened V by 5 bases and J by 5 bases, and 12 bases separated the two germline ends. Per the germline V gene, CDR1 is LNHDA and CDR2 is SQIVND (reference sequence). CDR3 size: 14 residues. CDR3 nucleotide sequence: TGTGCCAGTAGTCGGAGGGGTGGGACCGGGGAGCTGTTTTTT. This encodes CASSRRGGTGELFF.

The chain joins TRBV7-2 to TRBJ1-2; D not resolved. V was cut by 1 base and J by 6 bases, with 9 bases left in between. CDR3 length equals 13 residues. Germline V lookup: CDR1 SGHTA, CDR2 FQGNSA. CDR3 sequence reads: CASSLDPFDGYTF. The DNA for the CDR3 is TGTGCCAGCAGCTTAGACCCTTTCGATGGCTACACCTTC.

The CDR3 loop reads CASSFLGSGGSSYEQYF. As DNA, the CDR3 is TGTGCCAGCAGTTTCTTAGGGTCTGGGGGGAGCTCCTACGAGCAGTACTTC. The chain employs TRBV27 and TRBJ2-7, with a weak D call TRBD2 (6 bases). The CDR3 contains 17 residues. Trimming took off 3 bases at V and 0 bases at J, with 18 bases between the two ends. Germline CDR1 is MNHEY and CDR2 is SMNVEV (reference sequence).

V and J are TRBV20-1 and TRBJ2-1; D remains unclear. With 2 bases removed from V and 3 bases from J, the gap between germline ends came to 2 bases. Germline V gene lookup returns CDR1 DFQATT and CDR2 SNEGSKA (reference sequence). The CDR3 spans 11 residues. CDR3 sequence reads: CSARLYNEQFF. The CDR3 bases are TGCAGTGCTAGACTCTACAATGAGCAGTTCTTC.

This chain joins TRBV11-2 and TRBJ1-1; TRBD1 is a possible D gene (5 bases). This CDR3 has 15 amino acids. Germline-derived CDR1 and CDR2 are SGHAT and FQNNGV. The V end was cut by 3 bases, the J end by 4 bases, with 15 bases between. CDR3 sequence: CASSLGRAGTTEAFF. CDR3 DNA sequence: TGTGCCAGCAGCTTGGGACGGGCTGGGACCACTGAAGCTTTCTTT.

This clone was detected only once. The V call is TRBV6-6, the J call TRBJ2-3; 9 nucleotides align to TRBD2. In germline, CDR1 is MNHNY, CDR2 SVGAGI (reference sequence). The CDR3 covers 15 residues. With 7 bases clipped from V and 3 bases from J, the junction kept 8 bases outside the gene matches. The CDR3 spells CASTVAGGPTDTQYF. In DNA, the CDR3 is TGTGCCAGCACAGTGGCGGGAGGGCCAACAGATACGCAGTATTTT.

The gene calls are TRBV12-1 and TRBJ2-5. TRBV12-1 is described as a pseudogene. The CDR3 is 19 residues long. The CDR3 reads CASSFAQIGVGRSKETQYF. The CDR3 coding sequence is TGTGCCAGCAGCTTTGCGCAAATAGGGGTGGGACGGTCGAAGGAGACCCAGTACTTC.

This chain joins TRBV7-6 and TRBJ2-7, with 8 bases matching TRBD1. Germline V lookup: CDR1 SGHVS, CDR2 FNYEAQ. The CDR3 is made up of 19 amino acids. J lost 7 bases, V lost 1 base, and 21 bases had no gene match. CDR3 amino acids: CASSLGIWGRDRPLREQYF. CDR3 in DNA: TGTGCCAGCAGCTTAGGTATTTGGGGTCGGGACAGGCCCCTTCGGGAGCAGTACTTC.

The CDR3 here is CASSVRGNEQFF. Here the CDR3 DNA reads TGTGCCAGCAGCGTACGGGGGAATGAGCAGTTCTTC. V usage is TRBV6-6 and J usage is TRBJ2-1; possibly TRBD2 for D (6 bases). Germline V gives CDR1 MNHNY, CDR2 SVGAGI (reference sequence). V shed 6 bases and J shed 7 bases, with 10 bases lying between them. This CDR3 comprises 12 residues.

The chain couples TRBV7-3 to TRBJ2-2; D gene ambiguous. Trimming removed 2 bases from V and 4 bases from J, with 14 bases in between. There are 16 residues in the CDR3. Per the germline V gene, CDR1 is SGHTA and CDR2 is FQGTGA. CDR3 in amino acids: CASSLGEFLTTGELFF. The CDR3 DNA reads TGTGCCAGCAGCTTAGGCGAGTTTTTGACCACCGGGGAGCTGTTTTTT.

This chain uses TRBV4-1 with TRBJ2-7; TRBD2 aligns across 8 bases. V lost 3 bases and J lost 5; bases outside the gene matches: 15. From germline, CDR1 is MGHRA and CDR2 YSYEKL. The CDR3 runs to 17 residues. Written as DNA, the CDR3 is TGCGCCAGCAGCCACCCCCTCTTGGCGGGAGGTATGAACGAGCAGTACTTC. It specifies CASSHPLLAGGMNEQYF.

With regard to this clone: The junction differs from germline at one of its ends, possibly a read error. Other DNA sequences in this sample translate to the same CDR3. This chain connects TRBV9 to TRBJ2-7; unclear D gene. CDR1 and CDR2 from the germline V gene are SGDLS and YYNGEE. The CDR3 length is 15 residues. Written as DNA, the CDR3 is TGCGCCAGCAGCGTAGACCAGGCGAGCTCCTACGAGCAGTACTTC. Protein: CASSVDQASSYEQYF.

This clone was seen a single time. This chain uses TRBV6-1 with TRBJ1-1; no reliable D call. The CDR3 loop spans 17 amino acids. Germline CDR1 MNHNS, CDR2 SASEGT. Trimming took off 0 bases at V and 0 bases at J, with 14 bases between the two ends. The CDR3 loop reads CASSEAWEEGLNTEAFF. The DNA for the CDR3 is TGTGCCAGCAGTGAAGCGTGGGAGGAAGGCCTGAACACTGAAGCTTTCTTT.

The V and J genes are TRBV19 and TRBJ1-1; 9 bases agree with TRBD1. Germline V gene data show CDR1 as LNHDA and CDR2 as SQIVND (reference sequence). The CDR3 runs to 16 residues. Losses at the gene ends were 5 bases for V and 11 bases for J; bases not matched to a gene: 18. This chain's CDR3 is CASSYGSGTGSFLAFF. In DNA form, the CDR3 reads TGTGCCAGTAGTTATGGGAGTGGGACAGGGAGTTTTCTGGCTTTCTTT.